This T cell receptor (beta chain) is from a study of CD8 T cells in Susac syndrome (dated by TCRdb to about 2019). A note on the overall study: The study used repertoire sequencing to test whether antigen drove CD8+ T cell activation and differentiation in Susac syndrome. The full study reports these points: The number of individuals in the TCR sequencing and HLA analysis was acknowledged as relatively small.

RNA was extracted using the RNeasy kit, and about 0.45 to 1 ug of the RNA was reverse transcribed with random hexamers. TCR beta CDR3 regions were amplified with the immunoSEQ multiplex PCR assay covering 54 Vbeta and 13 Jbeta segments. PCR amplification bias was corrected by using a synthetic template baseline for primer optimization and computational correction. The authors' analysis ran thus. Reads were annotated to V, D and J genes per IMGT and analyzed with immunoSEQ Analyzer, keeping only productive sequences. To calculate clonality, Shannon entropy was normalized by log2 of the number of productive unique sequences and then subtracted from one. Public and private clones were assessed among the 100 most prevalent clones of each patient and control. Clones were defined as Susac-specific when absent from the healthy and MS cohorts, from about 1,100 published viral clones and from other ImmuneACCESS disease sequences. TCRdb trimmed the raw reads at Q25, called clones with MiXCR and kept productive beta chains. Every distinct CDR3 protein forms one entry, paired with its most common genes and DNA. TCRdb, not the authors, supplied the V and J calls. For this sample there are 100,000 or so distinct CDR3 sequences; over 90% appear just once. The ten largest make up 0.13% to 0.15% of the sample.

In the case of this clonotype: The clone's antigen remains unknown. No base-level quality is on record; no much larger clone is a single base apart.

The CDR3 numbers 15 residues from cysteine through phenylalanine. Here the CDR3 DNA is all that survives: 45 bases in frame from base 1. Trimming accounts for 7 bases at V and 7 bases at J, while the number of junction bases matched to no gene is 13. The germline V gene provides CDR1 MNHEY and CDR2 SVGAGI. Peripheral blood CD8+ and CD4+ T cells from healthy donors, Susac syndrome patients and multiple sclerosis patients were profiled by high-throughput TCR beta sequencing. Healthy donors were included as age- and sex-matched controls. Bulk CD8+ and CD4+ T cells were purified by magnetic negative isolation, while CD8+ TEMRA cells were enriched using FACS. Blood was collected in EDTA tubes and processed within 24 hours, with PBMCs isolated through density gradient centrifugation. PBMCs intended for TCR sequencing were frozen in liquid nitrogen and were later thawed in a 37 degrees C water bath. The sorted or isolated CD4+, CD8+ and CD8+ TEMRA cells reached a purity of at least 90%.

The rearrangement combines TRBV6-5 with TRBJ1-2; the central 9 bases match TRBD1. The receptor was derived from a human donor in good health. The sequenced sample was CD4+ T cells from PBMCs. The CDR3 in this case is CASTVTGTGSRGYTF. In nucleotides, the sequence is TGTGCCAGCACCGTAACGGGGACAGGGTCCCGTGGCTACACCTTC.